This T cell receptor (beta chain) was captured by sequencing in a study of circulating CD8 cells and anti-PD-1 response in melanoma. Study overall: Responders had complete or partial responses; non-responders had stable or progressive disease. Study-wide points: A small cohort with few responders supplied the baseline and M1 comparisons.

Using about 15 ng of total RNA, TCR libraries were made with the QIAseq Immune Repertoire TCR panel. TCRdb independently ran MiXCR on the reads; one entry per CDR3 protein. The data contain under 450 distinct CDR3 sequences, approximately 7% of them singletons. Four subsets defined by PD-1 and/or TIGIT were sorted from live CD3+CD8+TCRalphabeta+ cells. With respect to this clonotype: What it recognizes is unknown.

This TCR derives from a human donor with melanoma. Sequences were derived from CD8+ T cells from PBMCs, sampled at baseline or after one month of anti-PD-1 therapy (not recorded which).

CDR3 sequence reads: CAGGEGLAGLETQYF. CDR3 nucleotide sequence: TGTGCCGGCGGTGAGGGACTAGCGGGATTGGAGACCCAGTACTTC. The chain links TRBV2 to TRBJ2-5, with 13 bases identical to TRBD2. This CDR3 comprises 15 residues. Germline V CDR1 and CDR2: SNHLY, FYNNEI. The V segment lost 11 bases and the J segment 5 bases; nucleotides outside the gene matches: 11.